This record concerns one T cell receptor (beta chain) sequence. These data come from a study of blood T cell repertoires in COVID-19. The CDR3 spans 15 residues. Germline-derived CDR1 and CDR2 are SGHAT and FQNNGV. Losses at the gene ends were 5 bases for V and 3 bases for J; bases not matched to a gene: 5. The method was immunoSEQ multiplex PCR; TCRdb's version includes in-frame clones alone and lacks a portion of them. Here the sample spans 350,000 to 400,000 clones, more than 75% being singletons. The specimen sequenced was PBMCs or T cells enriched from blood (not recorded which). This sequence originates from a woman in her thirties who had recovered from COVID-19. The chain uses TRBV11-2 and TRBJ2-5, with TRBD1 matching 11 bases. The chain's CDR3 is CASSPDRGREETQYF. The DNA for the CDR3 is TGTGCCAGCAGCCCGGACAGGGGGCGAGAAGAGACCCAGTACTTC.